Each of the 30 T cell receptor beta chains below was sequenced from the same sample in a study of T-cell reconstitution after alpha-beta-depleted transplantation in children. Unique molecular identifiers were built into the TCRbeta library. TCRdb independently ran MiXCR on the PCR reads; one entry per CDR3 protein. The sample consists of over 550,000 distinct CDR3 sequences, 10% to 13% of them appearing once. This sample comprised PBMCs from the stem cell graft donor, obtained from the stem cell graft. These receptors came from a human donor who donated a stem cell graft to a child with acute myeloid leukemia.

This clonotype was counted a few times. The chain couples TRBV6-2 or TRBV6-3 to TRBJ1-2; possibly TRBD1 for D (6 bases). The V and J ends lost 6 bases and 4 bases respectively, with 12 bases between them. The length of the CDR3 is 13 residues. Germline values: CDR1 MNHEY, CDR2 SVGEGT. As DNA, the CDR3 is TGTGCCAGCAGACAGGGCGGAGGCTATGGCTACACCTTC. Translated, it gives CASRQGGGYGYTF.

The rearrangement uses TRBV6-1 and TRBJ1-1; D unresolved. This CDR3 spans 13 amino acids. Looked up from germline, CDR1 is MNHNS and CDR2 is SASEGT. The CDR3 reads CGTVPGMNTEAFF. The CDR3 nucleotides read TGTGGTACAGTCCCGGGGATGAACACTGAAGCTTTCTTT.

Many counts were recorded for this clonotype. The chain employs TRBV5-1 and TRBJ2-1; D possibly corresponds to TRBD2 (6 bases). Germline CDR1 SGHRS, CDR2 YFSETQ. Trimming cost V 4 bases and J 5 bases, with 13 bases left between them. CDR3 length: 14 amino acids. For the CDR3, the DNA is TGCGCCAGCAGCCCCCGGGACTTTCACAATGAGCAGTTCTTC. It yields the protein CASSPRDFHNEQFF.

This clonotype was recorded only once. The V gene is TRBV14, the J gene TRBJ2-3; D ambiguous. This CDR3 has 13 residues. V shed 1 base and J shed 4 bases, with 6 bases lying between them. CDR1 and CDR2 from the germline V gene are SGHDN and FVKESK. CDR3 amino acids: CASSQGLPDTQYF. For the CDR3, the DNA is TGTGCCAGCAGCCAAGGACTCCCAGATACGCAGTATTTT.

The sample holds many counts of this clonotype. The chain couples TRBV11-2 to TRBJ2-1; TRBD2 might be the D (6 bases). V was cut by 1 base and J by 7 bases, with 8 bases left in between. This CDR3 has 13 residues. CDR1 SGHAT and CDR2 FQNNGV come from the germline V gene. CDR3 region: CASSLALANEQFF. In DNA, the CDR3 is TGTGCCAGCAGCTTAGCACTAGCAAATGAGCAGTTCTTC. The full variable domain, with the rest looked up from reference TRBV11-2 and TRBJ2-1, is EAGVAQSPRYKIIEKRQSVAFWCNPISGHATLYWYQQILGQGPKLLIQFQNNGVVDDSQLPKDRFSAERLKGVDSTLKIQPAKLEDSAVYLCASSLALANEQFFGPGTRLTVL.

This clonotype was seen repeatedly, ten times or more. The chain carries TRBV7-2 and TRBJ2-3, with a weak D call TRBD2 (6 bases). The CDR3 runs to 15 residues. With 5 bases removed from V and 5 bases from J, the gap between germline ends came to 17 bases. The germline CDR1 and CDR2 sequences are SGHTA and FQGNSA. The CDR3 loop reads CASSDEERAEDTQYF. CDR3 sequence (DNA): TGTGCCAGCAGCGATGAGGAGCGGGCTGAAGATACGCAGTATTTT.

A word on this clonotype: A much larger clone sits a single nucleotide away, making a read error possible. This sequence joins TRBV20-1 and TRBJ2-3; a possible D gene is TRBD2 (6 bases). The germline V gene has CDR1 DFQATT and CDR2 SNEGSKA (reference sequence). The CDR3 is made up of 13 amino acids. CDR3 nucleotides: TGCGGTGCTAGAGGCGGGACCACAGATACGCAGTATTTT. Translating gives CGARGGTTDTQYF.

The sample holds a few counts of this clonotype. The chain carries TRBV20-1 and TRBJ2-5, with TRBD2 as a possible D gene (5 bases). Germline CDR1 and CDR2: DFQATT and SNEGSKA (reference sequence). V was cut by 4 bases and J by 4 bases, with 13 bases left in between. CDR3 length: 13 amino acids. The CDR3 bases are TGCAGTGCTACACTAGTTTTGGTAGAGACCCAGTACTTC. Translation: CSATLVLVETQYF.

The J gene is TRBJ1-2, the V gene TRBV6-5, with a possible D match to TRBD1 (6 bases). CDR1 and CDR2 (germline): MNHEY, SVGAGI. The ends were cut back, 0 bases at V and 8 bases at J, with 16 bases in the middle. CDR3 length: 15 amino acids. The CDR3 nucleotides are TGTGCCAGCAGTTACTCTCTGGGGGCAAAAGAAGGCTACACCTTC. It translates to CASSYSLGAKEGYTF.

This rearrangement joins TRBV3-1 to TRBJ1-1; D remains unclear. The CDR3 is made up of 13 amino acids. The germline V gene has CDR1 LGHDT and CDR2 YNNKEL (reference sequence). Trimming removed 4 bases at V and 5 bases at J, with 11 bases between. The CDR3 here is CASSPDPFTEAFF. CDR3 nucleotides: TGTGCCAGCAGCCCGGATCCTTTTACTGAAGCTTTCTTT.

V gene TRBV20-1 combines with J gene TRBJ1-6; D perhaps matches TRBD1 (6 bases). Germline CDR1 DFQATT, CDR2 SNEGSKA (reference sequence). The CDR3 consists of 13 residues. V was shortened by 5 bases and J by 8 bases, with 13 bases between the two germline ends. The CDR3, as DNA: TGCAGTGCTTGGGACACTCCAGATTCACCCCTCCACTTT. This encodes CSAWDTPDSPLHF.

The sample holds many counts of this clonotype. The chain couples TRBV25-1 to TRBJ1-6; 11 bases align to TRBD1. From germline, CDR1 is MGHDK and CDR2 SYGVNS. V shed 7 bases and J 7 bases; nucleotides not matched to a gene: 6. The CDR3 extends over 15 amino acids. CDR3 DNA sequence: TGTGCCAGCACTCCGGGGGACAGGGGGAATTCACCCCTCCACTTT. The encoded protein is CASTPGDRGNSPLHF. The full variable domain, completed using reference TRBV25-1 and TRBJ1-6, is EADIYQTPRYLVIGTGKKITLECSQTMGHDKMYWYQQDPGMELHLIHYSYGVNSTEKGDLSSESTVSRIRTEHFPLTLESARPSHTSQYLCASTPGDRGNSPLHFGNGTRLTVT.

Many counts were recorded for this clonotype. This chain uses TRBV7-2 with TRBJ2-7, with D hard to call. The CDR3 sequence is 14 residues long. CDR1 is SGHTA, CDR2 FQGNSA, per germline. The V end was cut by 5 bases, the J end by 0 bases, with 11 bases between. CDR3 sequence: CASSEIYSSYEQYF. The CDR3 region has the DNA TGTGCCAGCAGCGAAATCTACAGCTCCTACGAGCAGTACTTC. The full variable domain, with the rest looked up from reference TRBV7-2 and TRBJ2-7, is GAGVSQSPSNKVTEKGKDVELRCDPISGHTALYWYRQSLGQGLEFLIYFQGNSAPDKSGLPSDRFSAERTGGSVSTLTIQRTQQEDSAVYLCASSEIYSSYEQYFGPGTRLTVT.

This clonotype has more than one count but fewer than ten. V gene TRBV29-1 combines with J gene TRBJ2-7, with D perhaps TRBD1 (6 bases). Trimming shortened V by 7 bases and J by 3 bases, and 10 bases separated the two germline ends. CDR3 length: 11 residues. Germline loops: CDR1 SQVTM, CDR2 ANQGSEA. The CDR3 spells CSGQQGYEQYF. As DNA, the CDR3 is TGCAGCGGCCAACAGGGCTACGAGCAGTACTTC.

This clonotype was recorded a few times. The chain combines TRBV30 with TRBJ1-1, with TRBD1 as a possible D gene (5 bases). Germline V gene data show CDR1 as GTSNPN and CDR2 as SVGIG (reference sequence). V was trimmed by 2 bases and J by 4 bases, leaving 11 bases between them. The CDR3 extends over 13 amino acids. CDR3 nucleotides: TGTGCCTGGAGTCCCTGGGGGAGCACTGAAGCTTTCTTT. This sequence encodes CAWSPWGSTEAFF.

The chain recombines TRBV20-1 with TRBJ2-3; possibly TRBD1 for D (5 bases). CDR1 DFQATT and CDR2 SNEGSKA come from the germline V gene (reference sequence). V was shortened by 2 bases and J by 8 bases, with 23 bases between the two germline ends. The CDR3 covers 16 residues. CDR3 in DNA: TGCAGTGCTAGAAATTCAGATGGTTCAGCAGGGCGTACGCAGTATTTT. Translating gives CSARNSDGSAGRTQYF.

The chain joins TRBV5-1 to TRBJ2-2, with 7 bases aligning to TRBD1. This CDR3 spans 15 amino acids. CDR1 SGHRS and CDR2 YFSETQ come from the germline V gene. After removal of 4 bases from V and 6 bases from J, the junction contained 9 bases not matched to a gene. The CDR3 is CASSGTGDPPGELFF. The CDR3 coding sequence is TGCGCCAGCAGCGGTACAGGGGACCCTCCCGGGGAGCTGTTTTTT. Supplemented by reference TRBV5-1 and TRBJ2-2, the full variable domain reads KAGVTQTPRYLIKTRGQQVTLSCSPISGHRSVSWYQQTPGQGLQFLFEYFSETQRNKGNFPGRFSGRQFSNSRSEMNVSTLELGDSALYLCASSGTGDPPGELFFGEGSRLTVL.

The chain links TRBV7-2 to TRBJ1-5; D uncertain. The CDR3 is 15 residues long. Germline V gene data show CDR1 as SGHTA and CDR2 as FQGNSA. Trimming removed 5 bases at V and 6 bases at J, with 17 bases between. The CDR3 region has the DNA TGTGCCAGCAGCCCAGGTTCTGGGTCAACTCAGCCCCAGCATTTT. Protein product: CASSPGSGSTQPQHF.

This clonotype appeared a few times. This chain joins TRBV9 and TRBJ2-1; 8 bases match TRBD1. Germline CDR1 reads SGDLS; CDR2 reads YYNGEE. V was pared by 2 bases and J by 8 bases, with 12 bases of the junction left unmatched. This CDR3 has 16 residues. CDR3: CASSVQGAVALDEQFF. The CDR3 DNA reads as TGTGCCAGCAGCGTTCAGGGGGCGGTCGCTCTTGATGAGCAGTTCTTC.

The V and J genes are TRBV7-2 and TRBJ2-7; TRBD2 matches 15 bases. The V gene end was trimmed by 3 bases and the J gene end by 7 bases; junction bases not matched to a gene: 7. Germline CDR1 and CDR2: SGHTA and FQGNSA. This CDR3 contains 16 residues. CDR3 in DNA: TGTGCCAGCAGCTTCCCGGGACTAGCGGGAGGTTGGGAGCAGTACTTC. Amino acid sequence: CASSFPGLAGGWEQYF.

This clonotype was seen more than once but under ten times. The gene calls are TRBV4-2 and TRBJ1-1; D unclear. V lost 0 bases, J lost 0 bases, and 11 bases lay in between. The CDR3 is 16 amino acids. Germline V CDR1 and CDR2: LGHNA, YNFKEQ. The CDR3 reads CASSQDWQALNTEAFF. The CDR3 DNA follows: TGTGCCAGCAGCCAAGATTGGCAGGCCCTGAACACTGAAGCTTTCTTT.

This clonotype was seen ten or more times. The chain couples TRBV5-1 to TRBJ2-2; tentative D call: TRBD1 (6 bases). Germline lookup yields CDR1 SGHRS and CDR2 YFSETQ. This CDR3 has 15 residues. V shed 0 bases and J shed 1 base, with 7 bases lying between them. The CDR3 sequence: CASSLDRVNTGELFF. CDR3 DNA: TGCGCCAGCAGCTTGGACAGGGTGAACACCGGGGAGCTGTTTTTT.

This clonotype came up many times. This chain uses TRBV11-1 with TRBJ2-3; either TRBD1 or TRBD2 may fit D (5 bases each). From germline, CDR1 is SGHAT and CDR2 FQDESV (reference sequence). V lost 1 base to trimming and J lost 0 bases, with 17 bases between them. The CDR3 consists of 18 residues. The CDR3 protein is CASSLGSSGTPSTDTQYF. DNA of the CDR3: TGTGCCAGCAGCTTAGGAAGCTCCGGGACCCCAAGCACAGATACGCAGTATTTT.

The J gene is TRBJ2-2, the V gene TRBV5-1; TRBD2 is a possible D gene (5 bases). Looked up from germline, CDR1 is SGHRS and CDR2 is YFSETQ. The CDR3 totals 14 residues. The V and J ends lost 3 bases and 6 bases respectively, with 12 bases between them. CDR3 nucleotides: TGCGCCAGCAGCTACTCTAGCCTCCCCGGGGAGCTGTTTTTT. This encodes CASSYSSLPGELFF.

V gene TRBV25-1 combines with J gene TRBJ2-5; D unresolved. The CDR3 is made up of 12 amino acids. V was trimmed by 9 bases and J by 2 bases, leaving 10 bases between them. CDR1 and CDR2 from the germline V gene are MGHDK and SYGVNS. CDR3 loop: CASLEDQETQYF. The CDR3 bases are TGTGCCAGTCTAGAGGATCAAGAGACCCAGTACTTC. The full variable domain, completed using reference TRBV25-1 and TRBJ2-5, is EADIYQTPRYLVIGTGKKITLECSQTMGHDKMYWYQQDPGMELHLIHYSYGVNSTEKGDLSSESTVSRIRTEHFPLTLESARPSHTSQYLCASLEDQETQYFGPGTRLLVL.

A few counts support this clonotype. One junction end disagrees with the germline gene, perhaps due to a read error. The rearrangement joins TRBV29-1 to TRBJ1-4; no clear D gene. In germline, CDR1 is SQVTM, CDR2 ANQGSEA. The length of the CDR3 is 13 residues. The CDR3 sequence: CTVRRGSNEKLFF. The CDR3 nucleotides read TGCACCGTTCGGCGGGGAAGCAATGAAAAACTGTTTTTT.

The V and J genes are TRBV24-1 and TRBJ2-1; a weak D match, TRBD1 (5 bases). This CDR3 is built from 16 residues. Germline CDR1 and CDR2: KGHDR and SFDVKD. V shed 2 bases and J shed 1 base, with 11 bases lying between them. CDR3 nucleotides: TGTGCCACCAGTGATTCCTCCGGACAATCCTACAATGAGCAGTTCTTC. Its translation is CATSDSSGQSYNEQFF.

A few counts support this clonotype. This chain links TRBV7-9 with TRBJ1-2; 8 bases are shared with TRBD1. CDR3 size: 16 residues. The ends lost 5 bases at V and 4 bases at J; junction bases unmatched: 12. The germline V gene has CDR1 SEHNR and CDR2 FQNEAQ (reference sequence). The CDR3 nucleotides are TGTGCCAGCAGCCAACCGGGACAGGAAATTTTCTATGGCTACACCTTC. Translation gives CASSQPGQEIFYGYTF.

This clonotype turned up a few times. The CDR3 nucleotides are TGTGCCAGCAGTTATCCTACTAGCACCTCCTACAATGAGCAGTTCTTC. Its translation is CASSYPTSTSYNEQFF. The chain has TRBV6-9 and TRBJ2-1; D perhaps matches TRBD2 (6 bases). V was cut by 2 bases and J by 0 bases, with 11 bases left in between. The CDR3 totals 16 residues. The germline gives CDR1 MNHGY, CDR2 SVAAGI.

This clonotype was detected many times. The J gene is TRBJ2-7, the V gene TRBV6-5; 10 positions match TRBD2. This CDR3 is built from 15 residues. After removal of 0 bases from V and 7 bases from J, the junction contained 6 bases not matched to a gene. Germline V gene sequence: CDR1 MNHEY, CDR2 SVGAGI. CDR3 residues: CASSYSIAGGREQYF. The CDR3 region has the DNA TGTGCCAGCAGTTACTCGATAGCGGGGGGAAGAGAGCAGTACTTC.